Listed here is a single T cell receptor (beta chain). As yet, its antigen is unknown. These data come from a study of chemoradiotherapy in HPV16-positive cancers. Study-wide findings and caveats: During treatment, candidate HPV-specific clones and E7-related motifs expanded in tumor.

The CDR3 extends over 15 amino acids. The V and J ends lost 3 bases and 2 bases respectively, with 12 bases between them. Germline CDR1 reads SGHTA; CDR2 reads FQGNSA. This table comes from immunoSEQ multiplex PCR, and its TCRdb copy is limited to in-frame clones, with some not included. Here the sample spans about 34,000 clones, around 92% being singletons. The clonotype was recovered from a human donor with HPV-associated anogenital cancer. The chain combines TRBV7-2 with TRBJ2-3; either TRBD1 or TRBD2 may fit D (6 bases each). This sample comprised blood, obtained from a patient who underwent chemoradiotherapy. The CDR3 spells CASSFRRGPTDTQYF. CDR3 nucleotides: TGTGCCAGCAGCTTCCGACGGGGGCCCACAGATACGCAGTATTTT.